This T cell receptor beta chain was identified in a study of cytomegalovirus exposure and HLA in healthy donors. Study-level results: Subsequent analysis of the roughly 120 validation repertoires found a tendency for first-cohort TCR clusters to co-occur.

In regard to this clone: The antigen remains unidentified.

The donors were members of the approximately 110-subject validation cohort (separate from the roughly 660-subject first cohort). The CDR3 extends over 14 amino acids. Germline CDR1 and CDR2: SNHLY and FYNNEI. Trimming pared 7 bases from V and 4 bases from J, leaving 17 bases between. TCRdb keeps only in-frame clones here, not all; method: immunoSEQ multiplex PCR. The table has roughly 170,000 clones, 84% seen once. The chain couples TRBV2 to TRBJ2-7; TRBD1 might be the D (9 bases). The material sequenced was PBMCs. The clonotype comes from a young woman in good health and CMV-seropositive. Here the CDR3 reads CASTGRDRVYEQYF. DNA of the CDR3: TGTGCCAGCACCGGGAGGGACAGGGTTTACGAGCAGTACTTC. Complete variable domain (other parts from reference TRBV2 and TRBJ2-7): EPEVTQTPSHQVTQMGQEVILRCVPISNHLYFYWYRQILGQKVEFLVSFYNNEISEKSEIFDDQFSVERPDGSNFTLKIRSTKLEDSAMYFCASTGRDRVYEQYFGPGTRLTVT.